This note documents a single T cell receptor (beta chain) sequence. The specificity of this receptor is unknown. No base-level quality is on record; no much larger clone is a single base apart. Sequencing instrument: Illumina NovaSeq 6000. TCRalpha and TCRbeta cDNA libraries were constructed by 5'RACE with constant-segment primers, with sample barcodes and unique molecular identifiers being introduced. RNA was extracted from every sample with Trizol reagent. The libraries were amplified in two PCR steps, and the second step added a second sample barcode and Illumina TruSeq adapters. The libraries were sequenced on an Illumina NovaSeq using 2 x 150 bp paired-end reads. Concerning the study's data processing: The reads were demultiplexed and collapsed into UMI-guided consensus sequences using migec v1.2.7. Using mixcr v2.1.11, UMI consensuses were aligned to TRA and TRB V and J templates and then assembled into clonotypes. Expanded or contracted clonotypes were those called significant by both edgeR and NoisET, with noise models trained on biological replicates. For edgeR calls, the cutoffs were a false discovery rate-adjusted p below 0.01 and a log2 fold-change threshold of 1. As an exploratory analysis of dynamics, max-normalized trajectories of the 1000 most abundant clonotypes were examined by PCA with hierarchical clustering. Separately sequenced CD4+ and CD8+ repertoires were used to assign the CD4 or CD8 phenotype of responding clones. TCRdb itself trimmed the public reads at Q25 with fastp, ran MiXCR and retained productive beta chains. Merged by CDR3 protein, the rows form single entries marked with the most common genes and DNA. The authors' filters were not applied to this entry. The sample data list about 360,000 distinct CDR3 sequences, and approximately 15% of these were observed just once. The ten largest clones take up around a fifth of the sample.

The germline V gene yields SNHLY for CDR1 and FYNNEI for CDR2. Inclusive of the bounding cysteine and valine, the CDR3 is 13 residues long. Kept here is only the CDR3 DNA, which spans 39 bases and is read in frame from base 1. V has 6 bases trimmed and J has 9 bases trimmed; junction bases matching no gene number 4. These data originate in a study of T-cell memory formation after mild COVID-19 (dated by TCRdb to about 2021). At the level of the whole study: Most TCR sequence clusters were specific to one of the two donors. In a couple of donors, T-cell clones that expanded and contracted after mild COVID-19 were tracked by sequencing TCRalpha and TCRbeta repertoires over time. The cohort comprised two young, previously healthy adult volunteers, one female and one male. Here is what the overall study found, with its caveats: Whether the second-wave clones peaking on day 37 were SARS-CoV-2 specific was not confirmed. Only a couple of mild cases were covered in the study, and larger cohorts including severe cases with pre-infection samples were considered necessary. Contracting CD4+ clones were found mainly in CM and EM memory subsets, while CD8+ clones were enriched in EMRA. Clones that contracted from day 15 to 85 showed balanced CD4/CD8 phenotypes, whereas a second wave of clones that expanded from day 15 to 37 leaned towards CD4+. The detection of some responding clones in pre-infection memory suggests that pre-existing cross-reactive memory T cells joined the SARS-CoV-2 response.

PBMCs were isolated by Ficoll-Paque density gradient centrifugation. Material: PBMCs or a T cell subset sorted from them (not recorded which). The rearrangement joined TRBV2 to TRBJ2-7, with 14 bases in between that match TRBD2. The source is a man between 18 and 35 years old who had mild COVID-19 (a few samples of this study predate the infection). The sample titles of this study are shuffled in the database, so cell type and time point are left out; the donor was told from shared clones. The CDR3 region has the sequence CASRMGLAGAQYV. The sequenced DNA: TGTGCCAGCAGGATGGGACTAGCGGGGGCGCAGTACGTC.